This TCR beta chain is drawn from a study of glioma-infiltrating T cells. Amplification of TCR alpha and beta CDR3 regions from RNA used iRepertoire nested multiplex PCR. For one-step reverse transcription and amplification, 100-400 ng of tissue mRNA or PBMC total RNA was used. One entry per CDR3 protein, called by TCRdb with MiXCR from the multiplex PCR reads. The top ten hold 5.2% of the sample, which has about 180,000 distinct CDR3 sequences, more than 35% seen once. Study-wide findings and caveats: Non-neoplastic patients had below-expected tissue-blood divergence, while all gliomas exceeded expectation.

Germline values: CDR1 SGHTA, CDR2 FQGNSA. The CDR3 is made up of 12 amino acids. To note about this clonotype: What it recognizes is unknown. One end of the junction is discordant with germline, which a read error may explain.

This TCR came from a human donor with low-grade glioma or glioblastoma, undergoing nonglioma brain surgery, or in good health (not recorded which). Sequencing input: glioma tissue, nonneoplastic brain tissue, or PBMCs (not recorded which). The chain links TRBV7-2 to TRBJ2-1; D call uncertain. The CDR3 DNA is TGTGCCAGCAGCCTCCATACCCTGGAGCACTTCTTC. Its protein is CASSLHTLEHFF.